The present TCR beta chain was sequenced within a study of blood T cell repertoires in COVID-19. Looking at the study overall: PBMCs, B-cell-depleted T cells, or T cells provided the cDNA or gDNA that made up the material.

Recovered Cohort 3 donors showed two negative PCRs, clearance, or symptom resolution. The repertoire was sequenced with immunoSEQ multiplex PCR; TCRdb's copy has only in-frame clones and lacks some. The sample contains about half a million clones, around nine tenths of which appear only once. The V gene end was trimmed by 7 bases and the J gene end by 6 bases; junction bases not matched to a gene: 9. The CDR3 contains 13 residues. Germline assignment: CDR1 SGHRS and CDR2 YFSETQ. Sequencing was done on a sample of PBMCs or T cells enriched from blood (not recorded which). This sequence was found in a woman in her fifties or sixties who had recovered from COVID-19. V and J are TRBV5-1 and TRBJ1-2; TRBD1 agrees at 7 bases. The CDR3 DNA follows: TGCGCCAGCGGGCCCGACAGGGTGGATGGCTACACCTTC. Its protein product is CASGPDRVDGYTF.